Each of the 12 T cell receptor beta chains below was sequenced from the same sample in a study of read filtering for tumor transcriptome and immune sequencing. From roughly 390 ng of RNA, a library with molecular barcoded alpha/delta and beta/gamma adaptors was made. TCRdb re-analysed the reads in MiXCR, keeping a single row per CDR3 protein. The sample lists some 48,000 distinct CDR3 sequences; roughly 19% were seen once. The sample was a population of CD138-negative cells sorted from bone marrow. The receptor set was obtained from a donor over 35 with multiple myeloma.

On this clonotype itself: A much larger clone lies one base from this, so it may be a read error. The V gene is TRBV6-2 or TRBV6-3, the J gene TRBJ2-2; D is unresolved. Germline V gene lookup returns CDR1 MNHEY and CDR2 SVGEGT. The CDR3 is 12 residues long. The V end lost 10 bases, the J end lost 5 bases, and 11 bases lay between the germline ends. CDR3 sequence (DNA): TGTGCCACCGATCAGCCTACCGGGGAGCTGTTTTTT. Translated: CATDQPTGELFF.

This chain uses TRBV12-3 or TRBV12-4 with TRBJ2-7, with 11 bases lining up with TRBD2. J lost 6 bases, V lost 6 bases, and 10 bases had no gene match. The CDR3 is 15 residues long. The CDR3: CASRLAGAFSAEQYF. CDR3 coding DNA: TGTGCCAGCAGACTAGCGGGAGCCTTTTCCGCCGAGCAGTACTTC.

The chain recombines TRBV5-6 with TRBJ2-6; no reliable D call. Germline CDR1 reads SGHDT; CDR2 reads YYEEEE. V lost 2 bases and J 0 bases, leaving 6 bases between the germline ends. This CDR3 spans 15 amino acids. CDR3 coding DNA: TGTGCCAGCAGCTTTGGTAGCTCTGGGGCCAACGTCCTGACTTTC. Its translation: CASSFGSSGANVLTF.

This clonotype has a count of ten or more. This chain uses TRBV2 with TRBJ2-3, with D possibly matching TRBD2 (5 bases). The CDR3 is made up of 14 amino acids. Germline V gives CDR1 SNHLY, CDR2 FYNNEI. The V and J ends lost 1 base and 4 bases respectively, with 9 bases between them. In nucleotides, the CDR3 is TGTGCCAGCAGTGAAGATGGAGGTCCAGATACGCAGTATTTT. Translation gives CASSEDGGPDTQYF.

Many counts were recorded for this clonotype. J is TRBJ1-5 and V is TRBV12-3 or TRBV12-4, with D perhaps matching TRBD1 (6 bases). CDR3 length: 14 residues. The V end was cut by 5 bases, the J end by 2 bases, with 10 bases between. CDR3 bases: TGTGCCAGCAGTATACAGGGAGGCAATCAGCCCCAGCATTTT. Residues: CASSIQGGNQPQHF.

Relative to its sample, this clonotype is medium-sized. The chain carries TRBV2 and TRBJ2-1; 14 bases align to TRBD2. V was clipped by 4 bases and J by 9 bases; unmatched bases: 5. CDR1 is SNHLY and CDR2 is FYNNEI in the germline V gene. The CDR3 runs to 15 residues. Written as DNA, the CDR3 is TGTGCCAGCAGTGGACTAGCGGGAGGGCCTGGTGAGCAGTTCTTC. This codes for CASSGLAGGPGEQFF.

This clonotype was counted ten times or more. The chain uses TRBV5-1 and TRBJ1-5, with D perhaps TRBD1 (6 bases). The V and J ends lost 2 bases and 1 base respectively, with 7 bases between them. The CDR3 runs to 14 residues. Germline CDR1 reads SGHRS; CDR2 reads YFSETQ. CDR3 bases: TGCGCCAGCAGCTTAGGACAGAGCAATCAGCCCCAGCATTTT. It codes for CASSLGQSNQPQHF.

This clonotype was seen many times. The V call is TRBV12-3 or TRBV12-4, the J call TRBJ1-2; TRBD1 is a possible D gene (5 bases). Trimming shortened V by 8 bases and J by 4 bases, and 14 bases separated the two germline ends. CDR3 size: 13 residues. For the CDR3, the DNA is TGTGCCAGCGCTTGGGGGGTCTCCTATGGCTACACCTTC. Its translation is CASAWGVSYGYTF.

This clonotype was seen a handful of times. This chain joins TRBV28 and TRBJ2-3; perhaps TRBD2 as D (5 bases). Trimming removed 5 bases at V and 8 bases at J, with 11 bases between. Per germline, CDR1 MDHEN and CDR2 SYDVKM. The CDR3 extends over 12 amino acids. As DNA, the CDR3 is TGTGCCAGCAGTCCTGCTGGAGGTACGCAGTATTTT. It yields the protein CASSPAGGTQYF.

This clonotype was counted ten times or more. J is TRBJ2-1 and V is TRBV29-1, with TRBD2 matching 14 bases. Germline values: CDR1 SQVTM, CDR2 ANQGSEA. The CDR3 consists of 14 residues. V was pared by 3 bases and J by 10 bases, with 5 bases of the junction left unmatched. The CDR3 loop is CSVEGLAGVREQFF. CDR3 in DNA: TGCAGCGTTGAGGGACTAGCGGGAGTTCGCGAGCAGTTCTTC.

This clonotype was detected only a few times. CDR3 DNA sequence: TGTGCCAGCAGCTCCTCCGGGACAGGGACTGAAGCTTTCTTT. Amino acids: CASSSSGTGTEAFF. V and J are TRBV7-2 and TRBJ1-1; 9 bases line up with TRBD1. Germline loops: CDR1 SGHTA, CDR2 FQGNSA. The trim removed 4 bases at V and 5 bases at J, leaving 5 bases unmatched. This CDR3 is 14 amino acids long.

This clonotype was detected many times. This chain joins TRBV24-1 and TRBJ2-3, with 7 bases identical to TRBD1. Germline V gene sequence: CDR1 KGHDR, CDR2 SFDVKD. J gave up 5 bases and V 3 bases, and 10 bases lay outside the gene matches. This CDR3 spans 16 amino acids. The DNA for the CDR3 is TGTGCCACCAGTGATGACACCTTGACAGGGAAAGATACGCAGTATTTT. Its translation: CATSDDTLTGKDTQYF.